These 26 T cell receptor beta chains came from one sample sequenced in a study of human T cells and chemical hapten exposure. One entry per CDR3 protein, called by TCRdb with MiXCR from the RACE reads. The repertoire includes roughly 120,000 distinct CDR3 sequences, 9% to 14% of them detected once, and 1.4% sits in the top ten. The time point: patch test 1, 2 weeks after DPC sensitization. The treatment is: therapeutic diphenylcyclopropenone sensitization with weekly scalp DPC. The material was whole blood, obtained in connection with sensitization to the hapten diphenylcyclopropenone (DPC). The receptors here all came from a woman aged 45 to 65 with alopecia areata. Some clones in this sample may be carry-over from other donors' samples.

This clonotype was picked up a small number of times. The gene calls are TRBV6-5 and TRBJ2-7; the match to TRBD1 covers 10 bases. With V trimmed by 6 bases and J by 2 bases, 4 bases remained unmatched. This CDR3 is built from 14 residues. Germline-derived CDR1 and CDR2 are MNHEY and SVGAGI. The CDR3: CASRLGTGAYEQYF. The CDR3 nucleotides read TGTGCCAGCAGACTCGGGACAGGGGCCTACGAGCAGTACTTC.

CDR3 protein: CASSSQGHEQFF. The CDR3 bases are TGTGCCAGCAGTTCACAGGGTCATGAGCAGTTCTTC. This sequence joins TRBV28 and TRBJ2-1; D is possibly TRBD1 (6 bases). The CDR3 totals 12 residues. V lost 4 bases and J lost 8, with 9 bases in between. The V gene's germline CDR1 is MDHEN and CDR2 SYDVKM.

In its sample, this clonotype was seen a few times. This sequence joins TRBV3-1 and TRBJ2-7, with 7 nucleotides matching TRBD2. The V gene end was trimmed by 3 bases and the J gene end by 3 bases; junction bases not matched to a gene: 8. CDR1 and CDR2 (germline): LGHDT, YNNKEL (reference sequence). CDR3 length: 15 amino acids. CDR3 nucleotides: TGTGCCAGCAGCCAGGCTTCGGGAGGTTTCTACGAGCAGTACTTC. Protein: CASSQASGGFYEQYF.

The sample holds a few counts of this clonotype. The rearrangement links TRBV28 to TRBJ1-1; no definite D call. The CDR3 extends over 14 amino acids. Germline values: CDR1 MDHEN, CDR2 SYDVKM. Between the trimmed V and J ends, which lost 7 bases and 0 bases, there was a span of 12 bases. CDR3: CASTSPGMNTEAFF. CDR3 DNA sequence: TGTGCCAGCACCTCCCCCGGGATGAACACTGAAGCTTTCTTT.

A few counts support this clonotype. The genes are TRBV2 and TRBJ2-6; no clear D. V lost 8 bases, J lost 0 bases, and 11 bases lay in between. This CDR3 has 15 amino acids. CDR1 is SNHLY and CDR2 is FYNNEI in the germline V gene. Here the CDR3 DNA reads TGTGCCAGCGGTGGACGTCACTCTGGGGCCAACGTCCTGACTTTC. Translation: CASGGRHSGANVLTF.

This clonotype was counted ten times or more. The rearrangement links TRBV27 to TRBJ2-2; D is perhaps TRBD1 or TRBD2 (5 bases each). The CDR3 is 15 amino acids. Looked up from germline, CDR1 is MNHEY and CDR2 is SMNVEV (reference sequence). V shed 2 bases and J shed 7 bases, with 14 bases lying between them. DNA of the CDR3: TGTGCCAGCAGTTTAGGAGGTCCTCAGGGCGGGGAGCTGTTTTTT. Encoded protein: CASSLGGPQGGELFF.

The chain carries TRBV29-1 and TRBJ1-5, with 10 bases that match TRBD1. V lost 3 bases to trimming and J lost 7 bases; unmatched junction nucleotides: 3. Per the germline V gene, CDR1 is SQVTM and CDR2 is ANQGSEA. The CDR3 runs to 13 residues. CDR3 nucleotides: TGCAGCGTTGACGGGACAGGGGACCAGCCCCAGCATTTT. Its protein product is CSVDGTGDQPQHF.

There are many counts of this clonotype. The genes are TRBV7-2 and TRBJ1-1; no reliable D call. The CDR3 is 13 amino acids. In germline, CDR1 is SGHTA, CDR2 FQGNSA. Trimming took off 5 bases at V and 0 bases at J, with 7 bases between the two ends. CDR3 loop: CASSLHLNTEAFF. The CDR3 region has the DNA TGTGCCAGCAGCCTCCACTTGAACACTGAAGCTTTCTTT.

For the CDR3, the DNA is TGTGCCAGCATCAAGAGGGCCGGTTGGGCTTTCTTT. The encoded protein is CASIKRAGWAFF. V is TRBV2 and J is TRBJ1-1; no definite D call. Germline V gene lookup returns CDR1 SNHLY and CDR2 FYNNEI. Between the trimmed V and J ends, which lost 7 bases and 11 bases, there was a span of 17 bases. This CDR3 has 12 amino acids.

This clonotype was observed a few times. The CDR3 spells CASSLTPGQENEKLFF. The CDR3 DNA reads as TGTGCCAGCAGCCTAACCCCGGGACAGGAGAATGAAAAACTGTTTTTT. This chain connects TRBV12-3 or TRBV12-4 to TRBJ1-4, with 8 nucleotides matching TRBD1. The CDR3 consists of 16 residues. The V gene end was trimmed by 6 bases and the J gene end by 5 bases; junction bases not matched to a gene: 11.

This clonotype was counted only a few times. This chain connects TRBV29-1 to TRBJ2-3, with D maybe TRBD1 (5 bases). The V and J ends lost 4 bases and 1 base respectively, with 12 bases between them. Germline V gives CDR1 SQVTM, CDR2 ANQGSEA. This CDR3 comprises 14 residues. The CDR3 DNA is TGCAGCGTTGGCAGGGCACAAGGCACAGATACGCAGTATTTT. Residues: CSVGRAQGTDTQYF.

V usage is TRBV5-1 and J usage is TRBJ1-2; TRBD1 matches at 9 bases. The V and J ends lost 0 bases and 2 bases, in that order; junction bases with no gene match: 5. The CDR3 runs to 16 residues. Germline-derived CDR1 and CDR2 are SGHRS and YFSETQ. Written as DNA, the CDR3 is TGCGCCAGCAGCTTGGGGGACAGGGCGTACAACTATGGCTACACCTTC. Translating it yields CASSLGDRAYNYGYTF.

The table lists this clonotype with a few counts. The chain uses TRBV7-2 and TRBJ1-2; 7 positions match TRBD1. Germline CDR1 is SGHTA and CDR2 is FQGNSA. There are 14 residues in the CDR3. Unmatched junction bases numbered 3, after V lost 0 bases and J lost 5 bases. This CDR3 reads CASSLAGGLYGYTF. DNA for the CDR3: TGTGCCAGCAGCTTAGCAGGGGGCTTATATGGCTACACCTTC.

This clonotype has at least ten counts. The CDR3 is CSGDRGMRGNEQFF. Here the CDR3 DNA reads TGCAGCGGGGACAGGGGAATGCGGGGCAATGAGCAGTTCTTC. V usage is TRBV29-1 and J usage is TRBJ2-1, with 10 bases that match TRBD1. Trimming removed 7 bases from V and 6 bases from J; junction bases left unmatched: 9. Germline V lookup: CDR1 SQVTM, CDR2 ANQGSEA. The CDR3 extends over 14 amino acids.

This clonotype was found many times. The V gene is TRBV20-1, the J gene TRBJ2-3, with D unresolved. V lost 5 bases, J lost 0 bases, and 12 bases lay in between. The CDR3 totals 14 residues. Germline loops: CDR1 DFQATT, CDR2 SNEGSKA (reference sequence). The CDR3 protein is CSAGRPSSTDTQYF. CDR3 DNA sequence: TGCAGTGCTGGCCGACCGAGTAGCACAGATACGCAGTATTTT.

This clonotype appeared a few times. The gene calls are TRBV7-2 and TRBJ1-5, with a possible D match to TRBD1 (5 bases). There are 14 residues in the CDR3. The germline CDR1 and CDR2 sequences are SGHTA and FQGNSA. The V end lost 1 base, the J end lost 3 bases, and 7 bases lay between the germline ends. For the CDR3, the DNA is TGTGCCAGCAGCTTAGGGACACCCAATCAGCCCCAGCATTTT. Residues: CASSLGTPNQPQHF.

This clonotype has a handful of counts. The CDR3 DNA is TGCAGCGTTGCTGACAGGGCCCTCTCCTACGAGCAGTACTTC. Its translation: CSVADRALSYEQYF. This chain links TRBV29-1 with TRBJ2-7; TRBD1 aligns across 7 bases. There are 14 residues in the CDR3. CDR1 and CDR2 (germline): SQVTM, ANQGSEA. After removal of 4 bases from V and 0 bases from J, the junction contained 6 bases not matched to a gene.

This clonotype was detected a few times. V gene TRBV6-5 combines with J gene TRBJ1-1; D is possibly TRBD1 (5 bases). The V end lost 2 bases, the J end lost 4 bases, and 8 bases lay between the germline ends. CDR1 MNHEY and CDR2 SVGAGI come from the germline V gene. The CDR3 has 13 amino acids. CDR3 bases: TGTGCCAGCAGTTACCGGGGCAGCACTGAAGCTTTCTTT. Translated: CASSYRGSTEAFF.

This clonotype was detected many times. The CDR3 here is CSAVYRGGRSEAFF. CDR3 coding DNA: TGCAGTGCTGTCTACAGGGGAGGTAGATCTGAAGCTTTCTTT. J is TRBJ1-1 and V is TRBV20-1, with 7 bases fitting TRBD1. The V gene's germline CDR1 is DFQATT and CDR2 SNEGSKA (reference sequence). V lost 5 bases, J lost 6 bases, and 12 bases stayed unmatched. There are 14 residues in the CDR3.

The sample holds many counts of this clonotype. The V gene is TRBV4-3, the J gene TRBJ1-2; the D is unclear. The ends were cut back, 5 bases at V and 0 bases at J, with 7 bases in the middle. The CDR3 contains 13 residues. CDR1 is LGHNA and CDR2 is YSLEER in the germline V gene. CDR3 in amino acids: CASSDGANYGYTF. The CDR3 DNA reads as TGCGCCAGCAGCGACGGGGCTAACTATGGCTACACCTTC.

This chain joins TRBV28 and TRBJ2-7, with 7 bases matching TRBD1. Looked up from germline, CDR1 is MDHEN and CDR2 is SYDVKM. The CDR3 length is 11 residues. Trimming cost V 5 bases and J 12 bases; bases outside gene matches: 7. The CDR3 region is CASSVGQARYF. The CDR3 coding sequence is TGTGCCAGCAGTGTCGGACAGGCCAGGTACTTC.

The J gene is TRBJ1-1, the V gene TRBV12-5, with D unresolved. The CDR3 contains 13 residues. Germline loops: CDR1 LGHNT, CDR2 FRNRAP. V dropped 8 bases and J dropped 8 bases, with 18 bases sitting between them. The CDR3 bases are TGTGCTAGTTCCCGTGGCCCGAGCTCCGAAGCTTTCTTT. It encodes CASSRGPSSEAFF. The variable domain in full, completed from reference TRBV12-5 and TRBJ1-1, reads DARVTQTPRHKVTEMGQEVTMRCQPILGHNTVFWYRQTMMQGLELLAYFRNRAPLDDSGMPKDRFSAEMPDATLATLKIQPSEPRDSAVYFCASSRGPSSEAFFGQGTRLTVV.

The sample holds many counts of this clonotype. The rearrangement links TRBV28 to TRBJ2-6; the D is unclear. The germline CDR1 and CDR2 sequences are MDHEN and SYDVKM. The V gene lost 3 bases and the J gene lost 3 bases, with 3 bases spanning the gap. This CDR3 spans 13 amino acids. The CDR3 DNA reads TGTGCCAGCAGTTTGCGTGGGGCCAACGTCCTGACTTTC. Its translation: CASSLRGANVLTF. Supplemented by reference TRBV28 and TRBJ2-6, the full variable domain reads DVKVTQSSRYLVKRTGEKVFLECVQDMDHENMFWYRQDPGLGLRLIYFSYDVKMKEKGDIPEGYSVSREKKERFSLILESASTNQTSMYLCASSLRGANVLTFGAGSRLTVL.

This clonotype was seen ten or more times. The chain has TRBV28 and TRBJ2-2, with D perhaps matching TRBD1 (6 bases). V dropped 7 bases and J dropped 1 base, with 16 bases sitting between them. Germline CDR1 MDHEN, CDR2 SYDVKM. The CDR3 is made up of 16 amino acids. Here the CDR3 reads CASTPAGRGNTGELFF. In DNA, the CDR3 is TGTGCCAGCACCCCAGCCGGCAGGGGGAACACCGGGGAGCTGTTTTTT.

This clonotype was detected only a few times. The J gene is TRBJ2-1, the V gene TRBV29-1; 7 nucleotides agree with TRBD2. The CDR3 contains 15 residues. Germline lookup yields CDR1 SQVTM and CDR2 ANQGSEA. Trimming took 0 bases from V and 0 from J; bases not matched to a gene: 2. In DNA form, the CDR3 reads TGCAGCGTTGAAGAAGCGGGAAGCTCCTACAATGAGCAGTTCTTC. Translating gives CSVEEAGSSYNEQFF.

In its sample, this clonotype was seen a few times. CDR3 DNA sequence: TGTGCCACCAGTGATTTACTATGGCCTGAGCAGTTCTTC. Protein product: CATSDLLWPEQFF. The genes are TRBV24-1 and TRBJ2-1; D is uncertain. Trimming pared 1 base from V and 9 bases from J, leaving 9 bases between. Germline lookup yields CDR1 KGHDR and CDR2 SFDVKD. The CDR3 runs to 13 residues.